The next 25 T cell receptor beta chains were all read from a single sample in a study of tumor-infiltrating lymphocytes in localized non-small cell lung cancer. Profiling relied on immunoSEQ multiplex PCR, and the TCRdb table lists in-frame clones only, not all of them. Here the sample spans 11,000 to 15,000 clones, around 68% being singletons. The sample taken for sequencing was uninvolved lung tissue not adjacent to the tumor. All receptors derive from a human donor with non-small cell lung cancer.

This rearrangement joins TRBV4-2 to TRBJ2-7; possibly TRBD1 or TRBD2 for D (6 bases each). Trimming removed 0 bases from V and 6 bases from J, with 18 bases in between. The CDR3 is made up of 16 amino acids. The germline gives CDR1 LGHNA, CDR2 YNFKEQ. CDR3 in amino acids: CASSQESFRGPSEQYF. CDR3 DNA: TGTGCCAGCAGCCAAGAATCGTTCCGGGGGCCAAGCGAGCAGTACTTC.

The CDR3 protein is CASFPSAGQGSNEKLFF. DNA of the CDR3: TGTGCCAGTTTCCCATCAGCCGGACAGGGGTCTAATGAAAAACTGTTTTTT. The J gene is TRBJ1-4, the V gene TRBV28, with 9 bases lining up with TRBD1. The germline V gene has CDR1 MDHEN and CDR2 SYDVKM. V dropped 9 bases and J dropped 3; count of bases not matched to a gene: 14. This CDR3 is built from 17 residues.

V gene TRBV5-1 combines with J gene TRBJ1-1, with D possibly being TRBD1 (5 bases). The germline CDR1 and CDR2 sequences are SGHRS and YFSETQ. This CDR3 has 15 residues. The germline V and J ends were trimmed by 5 bases and 2 bases, with 16 bases remaining between them. CDR3 loop: CASSPYAGGNTEAFF. DNA of the CDR3: TGCGCCAGCAGTCCCTACGCTGGGGGTAACACTGAAGCTTTCTTT.

The chain uses TRBV7-2 and TRBJ1-2; no clear D. The germline V and J ends were trimmed by 5 bases and 7 bases, with 11 bases remaining between them. There are 12 residues in the CDR3. Germline CDR1 and CDR2: SGHTA and FQGNSA. The CDR3 DNA follows: TGTGCCAGCAGCCCGAATCGGCGTGGCTACACCTTC. Its protein product is CASSPNRRGYTF.

This CDR3 is CASRDTGVGETQYF. CDR3 bases: TGTGCCAGCAGGGATACGGGGGTAGGGGAGACCCAGTACTTC. The V gene is TRBV2, the J gene TRBJ2-5; a weak D match, TRBD2 (6 bases). This CDR3 spans 14 amino acids. Trimming shortened V by 6 bases and J by 5 bases, and 16 bases separated the two germline ends. Germline V gives CDR1 SNHLY, CDR2 FYNNEI.

The chain recombines TRBV5-1 with TRBJ2-3; 15 bases fit TRBD2. Per germline, CDR1 SGHRS and CDR2 YFSETQ. Trimming cost V 4 bases and J 1 base; bases outside gene matches: 7. This CDR3 has 18 amino acids. The CDR3 is CASSPGLAGGLGTDTQYF. The CDR3 region has the DNA TGCGCCAGCAGCCCCGGACTAGCGGGAGGGTTGGGCACAGATACGCAGTATTTT.

The genes are TRBV6-6 and TRBJ2-1, with TRBD2 as a possible D gene (6 bases). This CDR3 spans 12 amino acids. V was trimmed by 2 bases and J by 9 bases, leaving 8 bases between them. The V gene's germline CDR1 is MNHNY and CDR2 SVGAGI (reference sequence). CDR3 region: CASSYMGGEQFF. CDR3 sequence (DNA): TGTGCCAGCAGTTACATGGGGGGTGAGCAGTTCTTC.

J is TRBJ1-2 and V is TRBV4-3; perhaps TRBD1 as D (6 bases). Trimming took 4 bases from V and 2 from J, leaving 8 bases between them. CDR3 size: 13 residues. Germline CDR1 LGHNA, CDR2 YSLEER. The CDR3: CASSLGQNYGYTF. In DNA, the CDR3 is TGCGCCAGCAGCCTGGGACAAAACTATGGCTACACCTTC.

The chain carries TRBV27 and TRBJ2-7; possibly TRBD2 for D (6 bases). This CDR3 has 16 amino acids. The germline V gene has CDR1 MNHEY and CDR2 SMNVEV (reference sequence). V was pared by 2 bases and J by 6 bases, with 20 bases between. For the CDR3, the DNA is TGTGCCAGCAGTTTAGGTTGGCGGGGTCTAGGTAGCGAGCAGTACTTC. Amino acid sequence: CASSLGWRGLGSEQYF.

V is TRBV7-2 and J is TRBJ2-5; 7 bases fit TRBD2. The CDR3 extends over 15 amino acids. Trimming removed 5 bases from V and 3 bases from J; junction bases left unmatched: 9. The germline CDR1 and CDR2 sequences are SGHTA and FQGNSA. Here the CDR3 DNA reads TGTGCCAGCAGCCTAGGGGCGGGGGACGAAGAGACCCAGTACTTC. It is translated as CASSLGAGDEETQYF.

This clone turned up a few times. The junction does not match germline at one end; this may be a read error. J is TRBJ2-7 and V is TRBV14; D perhaps matches TRBD1 (5 bases). Germline loops: CDR1 SGHDN, CDR2 FVKESK. The CDR3 has 13 amino acids. The CDR3 DNA reads as TGTGCCAGCAGCCAGGACAACTCCGACGAGCAGTACTTC. The encoded protein is CASSQDNSDEQYF.

V gene TRBV9 combines with J gene TRBJ2-7; 9 nucleotides align to TRBD1. The germline CDR1 and CDR2 sequences are SGDLS and YYNGEE. Germline trimming cut 3 bases from V and 7 bases from J; bases unmatched to any gene: 8. The CDR3 is made up of 14 amino acids. CDR3 sequence reads: CASSDRDRAREQYF. The DNA of the CDR3 is TGTGCCAGCAGCGACCGGGACAGGGCGAGAGAGCAGTACTTC.

The rearrangement links TRBV7-2 to TRBJ1-2; the match to TRBD1 covers 8 bases. This CDR3 has 13 amino acids. Germline V gene sequence: CDR1 SGHTA, CDR2 FQGNSA. Trimming cost V 1 base and J 7 bases; bases outside gene matches: 2. The CDR3 DNA is TGTGCCAGCAGCTTAGACAGGGGGGGTGGCTACACCTTC. Its protein is CASSLDRGGGYTF.

This clone is medium-sized. V usage is TRBV9 and J usage is TRBJ2-5; D is tentatively TRBD1 or TRBD2 (6 bases each). CDR1 and CDR2 from the germline V gene are SGDLS and YYNGEE. This CDR3 spans 14 amino acids. The V end was cut by 0 bases, the J end by 5 bases, with 11 bases between. CDR3 protein: CASSVAGAGETQYF. The CDR3 bases are TGTGCCAGCAGCGTAGCGGGGGCGGGGGAGACCCAGTACTTC.

The gene calls are TRBV28 and TRBJ2-7, with no clear D. Germline CDR1 is MDHEN and CDR2 is SYDVKM. The CDR3 covers 13 residues. V lost 2 bases, J lost 3 bases, and 8 bases lay in between. CDR3 DNA: TGTGCCAGCAGTTTAATGGGTAACTACGAGCAGTACGTC. As protein: CASSLMGNYEQYV.

The genes are TRBV7-8 and TRBJ1-1, with D hard to call. Germline CDR1 SGHVS, CDR2 FQNEAQ. This CDR3 is built from 13 residues. V lost 5 bases to trimming and J lost 8 bases, with 15 bases between them. The CDR3 loop reads CASSARLEGEAFF. The CDR3 nucleotides are TGTGCCAGCAGCGCACGGTTGGAGGGAGAAGCTTTCTTT.

This clone has a handful of counts. J is TRBJ2-6 and V is TRBV11-3, with D possibly TRBD1 on 6 matching bases. This CDR3 has 15 residues. Between the trimmed V and J ends, which lost 5 bases and 4 bases, there was a span of 12 bases. Germline V CDR1 and CDR2: SGHNT, YENEEA. The CDR3 here is CASSAAGVGANVLTF. Written as DNA, the CDR3 is TGTGCCAGCAGCGCAGCAGGGGTCGGGGCCAACGTCCTGACTTTC.

This chain connects TRBV7-9 to TRBJ2-1, with D perhaps TRBD2 (7 bases). The germline V and J ends were trimmed by 2 bases and 5 bases, with 13 bases remaining between them. Germline loops: CDR1 SEHNR, CDR2 FQNEAQ (reference sequence). The CDR3 length is 15 residues. The CDR3: CASSLRGRADNEQFF. Here the CDR3 DNA reads TGTGCCAGCAGCTTAAGGGGGAGGGCCGACAATGAGCAGTTCTTC.

The chain uses TRBV6-1 and TRBJ1-1; the match to TRBD1 covers 7 bases. The CDR3 consists of 14 residues. The V segment lost 5 bases and the J segment 0 bases; nucleotides outside the gene matches: 3. Germline CDR1 and CDR2: MNHNS and SASEGT. The CDR3 DNA sequence: TGTGCCAGCAGTAGACAGGGCTTGAACACTGAAGCTTTCTTT. This translates into CASSRQGLNTEAFF.

The V and J genes are TRBV5-4 and TRBJ1-2, with unresolved D. V was clipped by 0 bases and J by 4 bases, with 10 bases between them. The germline V gene has CDR1 SGHNT and CDR2 YYREEE (reference sequence). The CDR3 is 14 amino acids. CDR3 loop: CASSLGVEGYGYTF. The CDR3 DNA sequence: TGTGCCAGCAGCTTGGGGGTAGAGGGCTATGGCTACACCTTC.

This clone turned up a few times. This chain links TRBV27 with TRBJ2-2, with unresolved D. The CDR3 extends over 13 amino acids. The germline V gene has CDR1 MNHEY and CDR2 SMNVEV (reference sequence). V lost 3 bases and J lost 3, with 5 bases in between. The CDR3 protein is CASSLVYTGELFF. The CDR3, as DNA: TGTGCCAGCAGTTTGGTCTACACCGGGGAGCTGTTTTTT.

The chain recombines TRBV30 with TRBJ2-7; tentatively, D is TRBD1 or TRBD2 (5 bases each). CDR3 length equals 13 residues. Germline values: CDR1 GTSNPN, CDR2 SVGIG (reference sequence). V was cut by 3 bases and J by 0 bases, with 9 bases left in between. As DNA, the CDR3 is TGTGCCTGGAGGGGACCGAGCTCCTACGAGCAGTACTTC. As protein: CAWRGPSSYEQYF.

The chain uses TRBV27 and TRBJ2-1; D unresolved. The CDR3 consists of 16 residues. The germline V and J ends were trimmed by 0 bases and 0 bases, with 9 bases remaining between them. Germline V gene data show CDR1 as MNHEY and CDR2 as SMNVEV (reference sequence). The CDR3 spells CASSLSAALSYNEQFF. The CDR3 nucleotides read TGTGCCAGCAGTTTATCCGCGGCACTCTCCTACAATGAGCAGTTCTTC.

A few counts support this clone. The chain carries TRBV6-5 and TRBJ2-3, with 7 bases lining up with TRBD1. Looked up from germline, CDR1 is MNHEY and CDR2 is SVGAGI. The CDR3 is made up of 13 amino acids. The trim removed 6 bases at V and 4 bases at J, leaving 4 bases unmatched. Written as DNA, the CDR3 is TGTGCCAGCAGGGAACAGGGGCCAGATACGCAGTATTTT. It yields the protein CASREQGPDTQYF.

The chain joins TRBV10-3 to TRBJ2-7; maybe TRBD1 (6 bases). The CDR3 is made up of 13 amino acids. Between the trimmed V and J ends, which lost 6 bases and 6 bases, there was a span of 15 bases. Germline lookup yields CDR1 ENHRY and CDR2 SYGVKD. CDR3 coding DNA: TGTGCCATCAGCTCGGCACAGGGTGGCGAGCAGTACGTC. As protein: CAISSAQGGEQYV.